This TCR beta chain emerged from a study of post-analysis software for immune sequencing data. Study-wide context: Patients with relapsing-remitting, secondary progressive and progressive-relapsing multiple sclerosis courses were all represented. Study-level points and caveats: In patients, about five TRBV segments were more frequent than in controls, with TRBV5-6, TRBV5-1 and TRBV20-1 among them. Controls showed significantly higher normalized Chao1 diversity than did multiple sclerosis patients.

The CDR3 is made up of 16 amino acids. V gave up 0 bases and J gave up 3 bases; unmatched junction bases: 5. In germline, CDR1 is SGHVS, CDR2 FNYEAQ. TCR beta cDNA libraries included unique molecular identifiers. The authors obtained 540,000 or so cDNA molecules from roughly 1 to 10 million T cells. TCRdb itself ran the PCR reads through MiXCR, one entry per CDR3 protein. This sample has more than 500,000 distinct CDR3 sequences, with around a third found just once. This clonotype was seen only a few times. Its antigen is unidentified. The chain employs TRBV7-6 and TRBJ2-5; 9 nucleotides agree with TRBD1. The TCR was taken from a girl aged 2 to 17 with multiple sclerosis. Sequenced sample: blood. The CDR3 loop is CASSLAARTGEETQYF. As DNA, the CDR3 is TGTGCCAGCAGCTTAGCGGCGCGGACAGGGGAAGAGACCCAGTACTTC. Full variable domain (remainder filled in from reference TRBV7-6 and TRBJ2-5): GAGVSQSPRYKVTKRGQDVALRCDPISGHVSLYWYRQALGQGPEFLTYFNYEAQQDKSGLPNDRFSAERPEGSISTLTIQRTEQRDSAMYRCASSLAARTGEETQYFGPGTRLLVL.